The 6 T cell receptor beta chains in this list originate from one sample, sequenced in a study of blood T cells in healthy people across ages. Then a second PCR, running roughly 6 to 12 cycles, was carried out with a sample-barcoded 5' primer and a J-beta primer mix. TCRdb passed the 5' RACE reads through MiXCR, listing each CDR3 protein once. Among about 670,000 distinct CDR3 sequences listed, more than 45% were seen once. Sequencing input: blood. The source is a woman aged 80 or older in good health.

This clonotype was seen only a few times. This rearrangement joins TRBV6-5 to TRBJ2-5, with 8 bases aligning to TRBD2. The CDR3 has 16 amino acids. Germline V gives CDR1 MNHEY, CDR2 SVGAGI. J was trimmed by 4 bases and V by 0 bases; bases with no gene match: 7. The DNA of the CDR3 is TGTGCCAGCAGTTACTCGAGTCAGCGGGGGTCAGAGACCCAGTACTTC. Translating gives CASSYSSQRGSETQYF.

This clonotype was counted between two and nine times. The chain is built from TRBV6-5 and TRBJ2-3; D ambiguous. The germline CDR1 and CDR2 sequences are MNHEY and SVGAGI. The CDR3 has 15 amino acids. V was cut by 4 bases and J by 0 bases, with 11 bases left in between. The CDR3 loop is CASSSPSSSTDTQYF. In DNA, the CDR3 is TGTGCCAGCAGTTCTCCCTCCTCCAGCACAGATACGCAGTATTTT.

This chain links TRBV28 with TRBJ2-2; tentative D call: TRBD2 (6 bases). This CDR3 has 16 residues. The germline CDR1 and CDR2 sequences are MDHEN and SYDVKM. Trimming stripped 5 bases from V and 0 bases from J, with 13 bases between. CDR3 in DNA: TGTGCCAGCAGTACGCAACTAGCCCCGAACACCGGGGAGCTGTTTTTT. Its protein product is CASSTQLAPNTGELFF. Full variable domain (outside the CDR3, taken from reference TRBV28 and TRBJ2-2): DVKVTQSSRYLVKRTGEKVFLECVQDMDHENMFWYRQDPGLGLRLIYFSYDVKMKEKGDIPEGYSVSREKKERFSLILESASTNQTSMYLCASSTQLAPNTGELFFGEGSRLTVL.

This chain connects TRBV6-5 to TRBJ1-2; a weak D match, TRBD1 (5 bases). CDR3 length: 15 amino acids. Deletions cut 6 bases from V and 4 bases from J, with 18 bases between. Germline V gene sequence: CDR1 MNHEY, CDR2 SVGAGI. The CDR3 protein is CASRPPRGAGYGYTF. CDR3 nucleotide sequence: TGTGCCAGCAGGCCCCCGCGAGGGGCAGGCTATGGCTACACCTTC.

This rearrangement joins TRBV6-6 to TRBJ2-1; weak D call: TRBD1 (7 bases). The ends were cut back, 6 bases at V and 6 bases at J, with 15 bases in the middle. CDR1 and CDR2 from the germline V gene are MNHNY and SVGAGI (reference sequence). This CDR3 has 14 residues. The CDR3: CASSRGTALNEQFF. The CDR3 coding sequence is TGTGCCAGCAGCCGCGGGACAGCCCTCAATGAGCAGTTCTTC.

The V call is TRBV28, the J call TRBJ2-5; D not resolved. Between the trimmed V and J ends, which lost 6 bases and 4 bases, there was a span of 12 bases. Germline CDR1 is MDHEN and CDR2 is SYDVKM. The CDR3 covers 13 residues. CDR3 protein: CASRVGRGETQYF. In DNA form, the CDR3 reads TGTGCCAGCAGAGTGGGAAGAGGAGAGACCCAGTACTTC.